The 2 T cell receptor beta chains given below trace back to one sample, sequenced in a study of cytomegalovirus exposure and HLA in healthy donors. The method was immunoSEQ multiplex PCR; TCRdb's version includes in-frame clones alone and lacks a portion of them. The sample carries 100,000 to 150,000 clones, approximately 95% recorded once. The sample taken for sequencing was PBMCs. The receptors were sampled from a man younger than 35 in good health and CMV-seronegative.

The V gene is TRBV5-1, the J gene TRBJ2-2; D gene ambiguous. Germline assignment: CDR1 SGHRS and CDR2 YFSETQ. V lost 1 base and J 0 bases, leaving 7 bases between the germline ends. The CDR3 totals 15 residues. The CDR3, as DNA: TGCGCCAGCAGCTTGAAAGGAGCGAACACCGGGGAGCTGTTTTTT. Translating it yields CASSLKGANTGELFF. Together with reference TRBV5-1 and TRBJ2-2, the CDR3 gives the full variable domain: KAGVTQTPRYLIKTRGQQVTLSCSPISGHRSVSWYQQTPGQGLQFLFEYFSETQRNKGNFPGRFSGRQFSNSRSEMNVSTLELGDSALYLCASSLKGANTGELFFGEGSRLTVL.

The CDR3 DNA follows: TGTGCCAGCAGCTTGGACAGGGACTATGGCTACACCTTC. This gives the protein CASSLDRDYGYTF. The rearrangement joins TRBV7-8 to TRBJ1-2; 8 bases are a match to TRBD1. In germline, CDR1 is SGHVS, CDR2 FQNEAQ. This CDR3 is built from 13 residues. V trimming: 3 bases; J trimming: 3 bases; junction bases outside the gene matches: 0.